The rows below give T cell receptor beta chains drawn from one sample of a study of shared clonotypes between healthy human individuals. The data were produced by immunoSEQ multiplex PCR, yet TCRdb's version contains in-frame clones alone and is incomplete. The profile covers hundreds of thousands of clones, with less than 85% appearing a single time and approximately 1.7% taken by the ten largest. Material: memory CD4+ T cells sorted from blood. These receptors all come from a woman in her thirties in good health. Each CDR3 is given with its conserved first and last residue. Fields, in order: V gene, clone size, CDR3 length, J gene, D gene, CDR3 protein, CDR3 DNA. D genes are given only for firm matches. Rows may omit the clone size; those that give it use once, few, many or a size class.

v_call: TRBV18; clone_size: .; cdr3_length: 14; j_call: TRBJ1-2; d_call: .; cdr3_aa: CASSPRDGDYGYTF; cdr3_nt: TGTGCCAGCTCACCCCGGGACGGAGACTATGGCTACACCTTC
v_call: TRBV18; clone_size: .; cdr3_length: 15; j_call: TRBJ1-4; d_call: .; cdr3_aa: CASSRGQYDNEKLFF; cdr3_nt: TGTGCCAGCTCACGAGGACAGTACGATAATGAAAAACTGTTTTTT
v_call: TRBV5-1; clone_size: .; cdr3_length: 20; j_call: TRBJ2-1; d_call: .; cdr3_aa: CASSLARTDTRTSSYNEQFF; cdr3_nt: TGCGCCAGCAGCTTGGCCAGGACGGACACCCGAACGAGCTCCTACAATGAGCAGTTCTTC
v_call: TRBV11-2; clone_size: once; cdr3_length: 13; j_call: TRBJ2-7; d_call: .; cdr3_aa: CASSFSSSYEQYF; cdr3_nt: TGTGCCAGCAGCTTTTCTAGCTCCTACGAGCAGTACTTC
v_call: TRBV7-8; clone_size: .; cdr3_length: 13; j_call: TRBJ1-4; d_call: .; cdr3_aa: CASSPTPNEKLFF; cdr3_nt: TGTGCCAGCAGCCCCACGCCTAATGAAAAACTGTTTTTT
v_call: TRBV7-8; clone_size: few; cdr3_length: 19; j_call: TRBJ2-2; d_call: TRBD2; cdr3_aa: CASSLYRLAGAGGTGELFF; cdr3_nt: TGTGCCAGCAGCTTATATCGACTAGCGGGAGCGGGAGGCACCGGGGAGCTGTTTTTT
v_call: TRBV30; clone_size: .; cdr3_length: 14; j_call: TRBJ1-5; d_call: .; cdr3_aa: CAWSGQRGNQPQHF; cdr3_nt: TGTGCCTGGAGTGGACAGAGGGGCAATCAGCCCCAGCATTTT
v_call: TRBV13; clone_size: .; cdr3_length: 15; j_call: TRBJ2-7; d_call: .; cdr3_aa: CASSRGTGGNYEQYF; cdr3_nt: TGTGCCAGCAGCCGAGGAACCGGGGGCAACTACGAGCAGTACTTC
v_call: TRBV6-5; clone_size: .; cdr3_length: 14; j_call: TRBJ1-6; d_call: TRBD1; cdr3_aa: CASSYQGDNSPLHF; cdr3_nt: TGTGCCAGCAGTTACCAGGGGGATAATTCACCCCTCCACTTT
v_call: TRBV5-8; clone_size: .; cdr3_length: 16; j_call: TRBJ2-2; d_call: .; cdr3_aa: CASSGEDPTQAGELFF; cdr3_nt: TGTGCCAGCAGCGGGGAGGACCCCACCCAGGCGGGGGAGCTGTTTTTT
v_call: TRBV7-7; clone_size: once; cdr3_length: 14; j_call: TRBJ2-2; d_call: .; cdr3_aa: CASSRQGDGGELFF; cdr3_nt: TGTGCCAGCAGCCGTCAAGGGGACGGCGGGGAACTGTTTTTT
v_call: TRBV20-1; clone_size: .; cdr3_length: 11; j_call: TRBJ2-1; d_call: .; cdr3_aa: CSARVRNEQFF; cdr3_nt: TGCAGTGCTAGAGTCCGGAATGAGCAGTTCTTC
v_call: TRBV5-6; clone_size: .; cdr3_length: 14; j_call: TRBJ2-7; d_call: .; cdr3_aa: CASSLQGPYYEQYF; cdr3_nt: TGTGCCAGCAGCTTGCAAGGGCCTTATTACGAGCAGTACTTC
v_call: TRBV30; clone_size: .; cdr3_length: 14; j_call: TRBJ1-3; d_call: TRBD1; cdr3_aa: CAWRTGSTGNTIYF; cdr3_nt: TGTGCCTGGAGGACAGGGAGTACTGGAAACACCATATATTTT
v_call: TRBV28; clone_size: few; cdr3_length: 13; j_call: TRBJ1-4; d_call: .; cdr3_aa: CATHAGLNEKLFF; cdr3_nt: TGTGCCACCCACGCCGGACTTAATGAAAAACTGTTTTTT